What follows is one TCR beta chain and its context. The table lists this clone with a count of one. Its antigen has not been determined. There are no base qualities to consult, and no much larger clone falls within one base. Each collaborating institution followed its own protocols to collect whole blood in K2EDTA tubes. For TCRbeta analysis, collaborator samples were shipped as frozen whole blood, as isolated PBMCs, or as DNA extracted from either sample type. TCRbeta CDR3 regions were amplified from genomic DNA using the immunoSEQ Assay, a bias-controlled multiplex PCR. The authors' analysis ran thus. The number of nucleated cells in each sample was estimated from the amplification of reference gene primers within the assay. To quantify the absolute abundance of each unique TCRbeta CDR3 rearrangement, sequence reads were collapsed and filtered. Productive Simpson clonality was computed per sample as the square root of Simpson's diversity index over productive rearrangements. The immuneACCESS repertoire file appears here via TCRdb, limited to in-frame rearrangements. These files lack a portion of the clones; in checked studies, under half of the deficit traces to unresolved V genes, and the cause of the others is not known. From that table come the V and J calls and clone size; the DNA was used to work out D and trimming. For this sample the table gives 180,000 or so clones, of which around 86% were detected only once. The ten largest account for roughly 2.9% of the sample.

The data belong to a study of blood T cell repertoires in COVID-19 (dated by TCRdb to the early 2020s). Study-wide context: Samples covering the acute and convalescent phases of COVID-19 were provided by collaborators in the United States, Italy and Spain. The prospective study material was composed of cDNA or gDNA derived from T cells, B-cell-depleted T cells, or PBMCs. Subjects who had been exposed to COVID-19, were actively infected with it, or had recovered from it provided the deeply sampled blood TCRbeta repertoires that made up the dataset. A de-identified subject ID, COVID-19 status, age in years and sex were almost always included in the sample metadata. Where available, HLA class I and class II types were taken from metadata supplied by the sample provider and were not determined by assay-based typing. The samples were drawn from the first 160 participants of the ongoing ImmuneRACE study and from some 1,300 subjects provided by 6 global collaborators. The repertoires were released in a freely available public database intended as a resource for research on the immune response to SARS-CoV-2.

Overall study outcomes, separate from this receptor: The amount of clinical and demographic metadata varied by source and participant and was provided uncurated.

Including the terminal cysteine and phenylalanine, the CDR3 comprises 14 residues. Only the CDR3 DNA is retained, 42 bases long and in frame from the first base. The germline ends are 12 bases apart after V is trimmed by 1 base and J by 8 bases. The CDR1 and CDR2 encoded by the germline V gene are SGHDN and FVKESK. The source of this sequence is a woman aged 30 to 39 with active or convalescent COVID-19. The sample taken for sequencing was peripheral blood. The rearrangement combines TRBV14 with TRBJ2-1; 6 matching bases give a weak D call of TRBD1. CDR3 region: CASSQVAKGDEQFF. The base sequence is TGTGCCAGCAGCCAAGTGGCCAAGGGGGATGAGCAGTTCTTC.